What follows describes a single T cell receptor beta chain. No antigen is known for it. The sample originates from a study of beta chain features in type 1 diabetes. Whole-study findings and limits: Significant though moderate, a shortening of TCRB CDR3s appeared in all four CD4+ subsets of Type 1 diabetes patients.

Deletions cut 3 bases from V and 2 bases from J, with 17 bases between. The CDR3 contains 17 residues. Per the germline V gene, CDR1 is MNHEY and CDR2 is SMNVEV (reference sequence). The authors reverse transcribed all of the isolated RNA, so sequencing captured expressed TCRB transcripts. Using immunoSEQ multiplex PCR, the repertoire was profiled, and TCRdb retains in-frame clones only, with some absent. Of around 710,000 clones detected, around 11% appear once; the ten largest clones hold around 0.12%. Material for sequencing was naive CD4+ T cells from blood. V usage is TRBV27 and J usage is TRBJ1-3, with a tentative D call TRBD1 (6 bases). This receptor was taken from a man younger than 45 with type 1 diabetes. The CDR3 DNA sequence: TGTGCCAGCAGTTTCTCGCCCCCCAGGGGTGCTGGAAACACCATATATTTT. It codes for CASSFSPPRGAGNTIYF.